The rows below give T cell receptor beta chains drawn from one sample of a study of T-cell memory formation after mild COVID-19. TCRdb passed the 5' RACE reads through MiXCR, listing each CDR3 protein once. There are about 82,000 distinct CDR3 sequences in the sample; 13% occur only once, and about 28% lies in the top ten. The specimen sequenced was PBMCs or a T cell subset sorted from them (not recorded which). These receptors all come from an adult woman who had mild COVID-19 (a few samples of this study predate the infection). Cell type and time point are not known. CDR3s include the opening cysteine and the closing phenylalanine or tryptophan. The order of the fields is D gene, clone size, J gene, CDR3 length, V gene, CDR3 DNA, CDR3 protein. The D gene is left open where the match is weak. The listing skips clone size in some rows; elsewhere it reads once, few, many or a size class.

NA | NA | TRBJ1-5 | 16 | TRBV4-2 | TGTGCCAGCAGCCAAGCGTTGGGGGTGCGCAATCAGCCCCAGCATTTT | CASSQALGVRNQPQHF
NA | few | TRBJ2-1 | 16 | TRBV12-3/TRBV12-4 | TGTGCCAGCAGTTTAGGGTCTGGGGGTTCCTACAATGAGCAGTTCTTC | CASSLGSGGSYNEQFF
NA | NA | TRBJ2-1 | 15 | TRBV5-6 | TGTGCCAGCAGCTTCGGGAGTCTTCGCTACAATGAGCAGTTCTTC | CASSFGSLRYNEQFF
NA | few | TRBJ2-2 | 13 | TRBV6-5 | TGTGCCAGCAGTTACTCGGACCTACTGGAGCTGTTTTTT | CASSYSDLLELFF
NA | few | TRBJ2-2 | 12 | TRBV5-6 | TGTGCCAGCAGCTTTATCTCCGGGGAGCTGTTTTTT | CASSFISGELFF
NA | NA | TRBJ1-2 | 15 | TRBV4-2 | TGTGCCAGCAGCCAAGATAGGGGGGGTAACTATGGCTACACCTTC | CASSQDRGGNYGYTF
NA | few | TRBJ2-5 | 13 | TRBV4-1 | TGCGCCAGCAGCCAAGTGATGGAAGAGACCCAGTACTTC | CASSQVMEETQYF
TRBD2 | few | TRBJ2-5 | 14 | TRBV12-3/TRBV12-4 | TGTGCCAGCAGTTTTCTAGCGGGGGTGGAGACCCAGTACTTC | CASSFLAGVETQYF
NA | NA | TRBJ2-7 | 13 | TRBV10-3 | TGTGCCATCAGCCGGGACGGAGACTACGAGCAGTACTTC | CAISRDGDYEQYF
NA | NA | TRBJ2-1 | 13 | TRBV9 | TGTGCCAGCAGCGCAACTGAGTACAATGAGCAGTTCTTC | CASSATEYNEQFF
TRBD1 | NA | TRBJ2-1 | 14 | TRBV5-6 | TGTGCCAGCAGCTTCGGCTGGACAGGGGGTGAGCAGTTCTTC | CASSFGWTGGEQFF
NA | many | TRBJ2-1 | 15 | TRBV27 | TGTGCCAGCCCGCCTTCGGAACAGGGCTACAATGAGCAGTTATTC | CASPPSEQGYNEQLF
NA | many | TRBJ2-7 | 14 | TRBV9 | TGTGCCAGCAGCGTCTCGGCTGCCGCCTACGAGCAGTACTTC | CASSVSAAAYEQYF
TRBD1 | NA | TRBJ1-2 | 14 | TRBV4-1 | TGCGCCAGCAGCCGTACCGGGACAGGGGATGGCTACACCTTC | CASSRTGTGDGYTF
TRBD2 | few | TRBJ2-3 | 19 | TRBV20-1 | TGCAGTGCTAGAGCCGGGACTAGCGGGAGTGGGGTCGTGACAGATACGCAGTATTTT | CSARAGTSGSGVVTDTQYF
TRBD2 | NA | TRBJ2-1 | 18 | TRBV15 | TGTGCCACCAGCAGGACATCGGGCGGGGGGCTCCCCTACAATGAGCAGTTCTTC | CATSRTSGGGLPYNEQFF
TRBD1 | few | TRBJ2-5 | 14 | TRBV6-4 | TGTGCCAGCAGTCCAGGGACAGGCGCAGAGACCCAGTACTTC | CASSPGTGAETQYF
TRBD1 | NA | TRBJ2-5 | 15 | TRBV4-2 | TGTGCCAGCAGCCAAATGGACAGGGGGCAGGAGACCCAGTACTTC | CASSQMDRGQETQYF
NA | few | TRBJ1-5 | 15 | TRBV9 | TGTGCCAGCAGCGTAGATACAGGGCAGGATCAGCCCCAGCATTTT | CASSVDTGQDQPQHF
NA | few | TRBJ1-5 | 13 | TRBV10-3 | TGTGCCATCACCCCTAGGGCGGATCAGCCCCAGCATTTT | CAITPRADQPQHF
NA | NA | TRBJ2-1 | 10 | TRBV2 | TGTGCCAGCAGCCATTCGCCGCAGTTCTTC | CASSHSPQFF
TRBD2 | few | TRBJ2-1 | 13 | TRBV15 | TGTGCCACCAGCAGAGATCCGGCGGGGGGGCAGTTCTTC | CATSRDPAGGQFF
NA | NA | TRBJ2-3 | 16 | TRBV7-9 | TGTGCCAGCAGCGCCCCGAGATGGGATAGCACAGATACGCAGTATTTT | CASSAPRWDSTDTQYF
NA | NA | TRBJ1-1 | 12 | TRBV2 | TGTGCCAGCAGTGCCAGGGTTTCTGAAGCTTTCTTT | CASSARVSEAFF
TRBD1 | NA | TRBJ2-1 | 15 | TRBV20-1 | TGCAGTGCTCCCCGGGGGGACAGGGTCACGGATGAGCAGTTCTTC | CSAPRGDRVTDEQFF
NA | few | TRBJ1-3 | 19 | TRBV4-3 | TGCGCCAGCAGCCAAGATCGATCGCCGGGGTGGGGCTCTGGAAACACCATATATTTT | CASSQDRSPGWGSGNTIYF
TRBD2 | NA | TRBJ2-3 | 17 | TRBV11-3 | TGTGCCAGCAGCTTAAGGGATAACGGGAGGGAAACAGATACGCAGTATTTT | CASSLRDNGRETDTQYF
TRBD1 | NA | TRBJ2-1 | 15 | TRBV5-1 | TGCGCCAGCAGCTGGGGACAGGGGTTCGGGAATGAGCAGTTCTTC | CASSWGQGFGNEQFF
TRBD2 | few | TRBJ2-1 | 15 | TRBV11-2 | TGTGCCAGCAGCTTAGGCCTAGCGGTCTACAATGAGCAGTTCTTC | CASSLGLAVYNEQFF
NA | NA | TRBJ2-1 | 15 | TRBV7-2 | TGTGCCAGCAGCTTAGCGGTTCTAGGATACAATGAGCAGTTCTTC | CASSLAVLGYNEQFF
NA | few | TRBJ2-5 | 14 | TRBV9 | TGTGCCAGCAGCGTAGGAGGGTACCAAGAGACCCAGTACTTC | CASSVGGYQETQYF
TRBD1 | NA | TRBJ2-5 | 15 | TRBV29-1 | TGCAGCGTCGACCTTGACAGGGGGCCTGAAGAGACCCAGTACTTC | CSVDLDRGPEETQYF
NA | few | TRBJ2-3 | 14 | TRBV6-5 | TGTGCCAGCAGTACCCTGGGGGGAGCAGATACGCAGTATTTT | CASSTLGGADTQYF
NA | many | TRBJ2-7 | 13 | TRBV7-9 | TGTGCCAGCAGCGAAAGACAGGACTACGAGCAGTACTTC | CASSERQDYEQYF
NA | few | TRBJ2-6 | 19 | TRBV7-6 | TGTGCCAGCAGCCGATTTCCGGGACAAATAGACTCTGGGGCCAACGTCCTGACTTTC | CASSRFPGQIDSGANVLTF
NA | NA | TRBJ1-4 | 15 | TRBV7-2 | TGTGCCAGCAGCTTAGTTGCCGGAGGGGGTGAAAAACTGTTTTTT | CASSLVAGGGEKLFF
NA | NA | TRBJ1-2 | 15 | TRBV12-3/TRBV12-4 | TGTGCCAGCAGTTACCCCGGAAGGGGGAACTATGGCTACACCTTC | CASSYPGRGNYGYTF
TRBD1 | few | TRBJ2-7 | 13 | TRBV11-2 | TGTGCCAGCAGCTGGGGGACAGGCTACGAGCAGTACTTC | CASSWGTGYEQYF
NA | NA | TRBJ2-6 | 16 | TRBV6-5 | TGTGCCAGCAGTTACTGGGTGCGGGCTGGGGCCAACGTCCTGACTTTC | CASSYWVRAGANVLTF
NA | NA | TRBJ2-7 | 16 | TRBV4-3 | TGCGCCAGCAGCCTTACCTTCGGGACACCTTCCTACGAGCAGTACTTC | CASSLTFGTPSYEQYF
TRBD2 | once | TRBJ2-7 | 13 | TRBV7-9 | TGTGCCAGCAGCCAAAGCGGGAAGTACGAGCAGTACTTC | CASSQSGKYEQYF
TRBD1 | many | TRBJ2-1 | 17 | TRBV24-1 | TGTGCCACCAGTGATTTTCCGACTGACAGGGGAGTGGGTGAGCAGTTCTTC | CATSDFPTDRGVGEQFF